This paragraph covers one T cell receptor (beta chain) sequence. This sample stems from a study of spatial heterogeneity in lung cancer. Study-wide background: Consistent detection of more beta-chain than alpha-chain sequences was observed. Within raw reads, each unique TCR and UMI combination appeared on average more than ten times.

TCR cDNA molecules each had a unique molecular identifier. TCRdb reanalysed the 5' RACE reads using MiXCR and keeps one entry per CDR3 protein. The table lists about 23,000 distinct CDR3 sequences, 2.5% to 4% of them singletons. Described time point: sample taken at primary tumor resection. Unsorted whole RNA samples from tumor, nontumor lung or frozen PBMC were sequenced. A total of approximately 70 untreated early-stage non-small cell lung cancer patients served as donors. This CDR3 is built from 15 residues. Per the germline V gene, CDR1 is MGHRA and CDR2 is YSYEKL. Between the trimmed V and J ends, which lost 0 bases and 5 bases, there was a span of 13 bases.

The rearrangement joins TRBV4-1 to TRBJ1-2; D not resolved. Sample: PBMCs, taken at surgery. The TCR sequence derives from a female donor with early-stage non-small cell lung cancer. Here the CDR3 DNA reads TGCGCCAGCAGCCAAGATCTAACCTATATTTATGGCTACACCTTC. It translates to CASSQDLTYIYGYTF.